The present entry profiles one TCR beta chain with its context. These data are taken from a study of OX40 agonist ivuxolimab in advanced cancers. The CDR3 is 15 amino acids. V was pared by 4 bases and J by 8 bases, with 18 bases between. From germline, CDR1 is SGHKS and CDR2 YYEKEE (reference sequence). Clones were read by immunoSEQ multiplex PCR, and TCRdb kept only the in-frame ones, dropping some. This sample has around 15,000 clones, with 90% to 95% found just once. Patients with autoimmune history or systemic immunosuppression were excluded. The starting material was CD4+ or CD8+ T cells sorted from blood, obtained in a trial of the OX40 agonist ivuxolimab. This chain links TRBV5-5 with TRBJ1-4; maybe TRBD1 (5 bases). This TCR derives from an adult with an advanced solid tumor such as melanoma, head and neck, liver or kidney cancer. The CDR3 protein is CASSPGTVPTEKLFF. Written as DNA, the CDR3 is TGTGCCAGCAGCCCTGGGACCGTCCCCACGGAAAAACTGTTTTTT.